A single sample is the source of the 2 T cell receptor beta chains below, sequenced in a study of blood T cell repertoires in COVID-19. Some clones are missing from TCRdb's copy, which holds only in-frame ones; the method was immunoSEQ multiplex PCR. Of under 300,000 clones listed, roughly 86% are singletons. Sequencing was carried out using peripheral blood. Source of these receptors: a woman aged 25 to 39 with acute or convalescent COVID-19.

The chain uses TRBV4-3 and TRBJ2-5; D may be TRBD2 (5 bases). V lost 3 bases and J 5 bases, leaving 13 bases between the germline ends. This CDR3 has 14 residues. The V gene's germline CDR1 is LGHNA and CDR2 YSLEER. CDR3 loop: CASSQDSLGETQYF. The CDR3 DNA reads as TGCGCCAGCAGCCAGGACTCTTTGGGGGAGACCCAGTACTTC.

The V gene is TRBV4-3, the J gene TRBJ2-2, with 10 bases fitting TRBD2. The germline V gene encodes CDR1 LGHNA and CDR2 YSLEER. The V and J ends lost 4 bases and 5 bases, in that order; junction bases with no gene match: 7. The CDR3 has 16 residues. This chain's CDR3 is CASSLSGRARTGELFF. The CDR3 region has the DNA TGCGCCAGCAGCCTGAGCGGGAGGGCCCGAACCGGGGAGCTGTTTTTT.